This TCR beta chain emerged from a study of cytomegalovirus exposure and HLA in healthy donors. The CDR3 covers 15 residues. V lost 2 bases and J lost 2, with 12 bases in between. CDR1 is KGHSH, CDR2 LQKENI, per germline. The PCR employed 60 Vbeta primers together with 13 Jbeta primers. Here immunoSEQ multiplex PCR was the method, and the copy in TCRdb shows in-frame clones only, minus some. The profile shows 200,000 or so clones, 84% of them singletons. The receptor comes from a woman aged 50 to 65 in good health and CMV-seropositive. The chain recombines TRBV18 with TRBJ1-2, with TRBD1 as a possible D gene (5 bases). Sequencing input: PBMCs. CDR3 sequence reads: CASSPGPDSNYGYTF. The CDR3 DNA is TGTGCCAGCTCACCAGGACCAGACAGCAACTATGGCTACACCTTC.